This entry features one T cell receptor beta chain sequence. Its antigen is not yet known. No much larger clonotype is one base removed from it; base qualities were not supplied. Hyperthyroidism patients were newly diagnosed, had a disease duration of under 2 months, and were aged 18 to 65 years. The study excluded patients with uncontrolled infections, other autoimmune diseases, pregnancy or lactation. Clinical symptoms, serum thyroxine and TRAb, thyroid ultrasound, and orbital computed tomography formed the basis for the diagnoses. Blood from progressor patients was drawn when they were first diagnosed with hyperthyroidism, before any ophthalmopathy symptoms appeared. Ficoll-Paque density gradient centrifugation was used to isolate PBMCs from 9.5 to 10 ml of fresh peripheral blood. Progressor patients were first diagnosed with Graves' hyperthyroidism and then developed ophthalmopathy during follow-up. Total RNA was extracted using Trizol reagent, and RNA quality was assessed on an Agilent 2100 Bioanalyzer.

The TCR beta CDR3 regions were amplified from RNA transcripts. For the first round of RT-PCR on the TCR CDR3, the HTBI primer set was used together with the Qiagen OneStep RT-PCR kit. The libraries were constructed in a second round of multiplex PCR and then size-selected and purified. Paired-end sequencing of the libraries was performed with 100 bp reads on an Illumina HiSeq2000. On the authors' methods: Raw data were processed with SOAPnuke, discarding reads with adapters, uncalled bases, mean Phred below 15, or no exact constant-primer or identifier match. High-quality paired reads were merged with COPE v1.2.5, and unique nucleotide sequences were defined as clonotypes. Clonotypes were aligned to IMGT TRBV, TRBD and TRBJ reference segments using MiTCR v1.1. Only V-J combinations with frequency above 0.0001, covering about 99% of repertoires, were analysed. The TCS score was defined as F50 (clonal expansion) divided by E x V (chaos), with BLOSUM62-based TCRdist calculated between CDR3 peptides within each V-J. Welch's t-statistics and random forest reduced roughly 500 V-J features to 10 to 15, which were used in a naive Bayes classifier (R e1071). TCRdb ran its own pipeline on the public reads, namely fastp trimming at Q25 and MiXCR clone calling, and kept in-frame beta chains. Here each entry gathers all rows of one CDR3 protein and keeps the most common genes and DNA. In this record, the V and J calls reflect TCRdb's handling and not the investigators' own analysis. A total of approximately 600,000 distinct CDR3 sequences appear in this sample, approximately 15% of them only once. The ten biggest clones cover 5% to 7% of the sample.

The data stem from a study of T cells in Graves' hyperthyroidism and ophthalmopathy (dated by TCRdb to between 2018 and 2020). Study-level background: Peripheral blood was collected at initial diagnosis, before any treatment. TCR V-J signatures able to tell the groups apart were searched for in a discovery cohort of 90 to 100 patients, of whom around 42 had Graves' ophthalmopathy and about 60 had stable Graves' hyperthyroidism. Prospective prediction of ophthalmopathy was tested in an independent validation cohort of 18 to 20 hyperthyroidism patients and some 17 patients who later progressed to ophthalmopathy. The approximately 100 discovery patients were randomly divided into training and test sets at a 7:3 ratio. Thyroid tissue and blood T-cell repertoires from six Graves' hyperthyroidism patients were also compared in the study. Once sampling was done, hyperthyroidism patients were given methimazole at a starting dose of 30 mg daily, whereas ophthalmopathy patients were given high-dose intravenous methylprednisolone. TCR Vbeta CDR3 sequencing of 135 peripheral blood samples (under 45 ophthalmopathy, about 80 hyperthyroidism and roughly 17 progressor patients) is reported in the paper. The study at large found these results: Sample size was not statistically predetermined, and investigators were not blinded to group allocation. Most expanded thyroid clonotypes (frequency above 0.001) were also detected in blood, suggesting blood repertoires may reflect thyroid immune responses. In validation, the model predicted progression to ophthalmopathy a median of around 6.5 months before onset, with approximately 71% sensitivity and about 72% specificity. Ophthalmopathy was separated from stable hyperthyroidism by a 13 V-J signature model, with just over 85% sensitivity and about 81% specificity obtained in cross-validation and 80%/75% obtained in testing.

Here V drops 9 bases and J drops 5 bases, and the junction holds 9 bases not matched to any gene. CDR3 length: 14 amino acids, cysteine to phenylalanine. Solely the CDR3 DNA is kept, with 42 bases framed from the first base. The germline V gene provides CDR1 MNHNS and CDR2 SASEGT. Recombination linked TRBV6-1 to TRBJ2-3, and 9 junctional nucleotides match TRBD1. The source material was blood. The source is a woman aged 30 to 39 with Graves' hyperthyroidism that later progressed to Graves' ophthalmopathy. The sequenced DNA is TGTGCCAGTGGGCCCGGGACAGGGAAAGATACGCAGTATTTT. Its protein product is CASGPGTGKDTQYF.